Given below is one TCR beta chain in context. Its antigen is unidentified. The CDR3 totals 17 residues. The germline V gene has CDR1 KGHDR and CDR2 SFDVKD. Between the trimmed V and J ends, which lost 5 bases and 0 bases, there was a span of 17 bases. From the 5' RACE reads, TCRdb called clonotypes with MiXCR, one entry per CDR3 protein. The table shows about 100,000 distinct CDR3 sequences, with roughly a sixth occurring only once. The data are from a study of T-cell memory formation after mild COVID-19. Study summary: Largely donor-specific TCR clusters were found.

Study results and caveats: Mainly in CM and EM were contracting CD4+ clones; CD8+ were in EMRA. The study found balanced CD4/CD8 in clones contracting day 15 to 85 and a CD4+ lean in later expanders.

V and J are TRBV24-1 and TRBJ2-3; either TRBD1 or TRBD2 may fit D (6 bases each). This TCR came from a man between 18 and 29 years old who had mild COVID-19 (a few samples of this study predate the infection). Cell type and time point are not known. The sample taken for sequencing was PBMCs or a T cell subset sorted from them (not recorded which). The CDR3 is CATSATGTGTSTDTQYF. The CDR3 DNA reads as TGTGCCACCAGTGCAACAGGGACTGGAACTAGCACAGATACGCAGTATTTT.